A single sample gave rise to the 8 T cell receptor beta chains below, sequenced in a study of CD8+CD57+ T cells in acquired aplastic anemia. According to the study, genomic DNA was the template for TCR beta VDJ and CDR3 profiling. A single record per CDR3 protein comes from TCRdb applying MiXCR to the reads. The sample holds 350,000 to 450,000 distinct CDR3 sequences; 65% to 80% are singletons and the top ten take 3% to 5%. Specimen: sorted CD4+, CD8+, or CD8+CD57+ T cells (not recorded which) from PBMCs. These receptors originate from a human donor in good health, serving as a control.

V and J are TRBV20-1 and TRBJ2-3; no definite D call. The CDR3 extends over 11 amino acids. Germline CDR1 reads DFQATT; CDR2 reads SNEGSKA (reference sequence). V was clipped by 2 bases and J by 4 bases, with 4 bases between them. Written as DNA, the CDR3 is TGCAGTGCTAGAACGGCAGATACGCAGTATTTT. Amino acid sequence: CSARTADTQYF.

On this clonotype itself: The junction departs from germline at one end; a sequencing error may be responsible. J is TRBJ2-5 and V is TRBV9; D is tentatively TRBD1 or TRBD2 (6 bases each). Germline CDR1 reads SGDLS; CDR2 reads YYNGEE. The CDR3 runs to 14 residues. The CDR3 nucleotides read TGTGCCAGCAGCGTAGTGGTTGGGGGGCCTAACTATGACTTC. This sequence encodes CASSVVVGGPNYDF.

The chain is built from TRBV15 and TRBJ2-7, with D perhaps matching TRBD1 (5 bases). This CDR3 comprises 14 residues. Trimming took 0 bases from V and 2 from J, leaving 8 bases between them. Germline CDR1 LNHNV, CDR2 YYDKDF (reference sequence). CDR3 sequence (DNA): TGTGCCACCAGCAGAGATGGGGCGGCCTACGAGCAGTACGTC. Its translation is CATSRDGAAYEQYV.

This sequence joins TRBV6-1 and TRBJ2-6, with 9 bases that match TRBD2. CDR1 is MNHNS, CDR2 SASEGT, per germline. The J segment lost 0 bases and the V segment lost 6 bases, leaving 3 bases of the junction unmatched. The CDR3 sequence is 16 residues long. The CDR3 loop reads CASSRSGGSGANVLTF. The CDR3 DNA follows: TGTGCCAGCAGCCGTAGCGGGGGCTCTGGGGCCAACGTCCTGACTTTC.

This clonotype was seen just once. The V gene is TRBV7-3, the J gene TRBJ2-3; weak D call: TRBD2 (6 bases). Trimming took 5 bases from V and 0 from J, leaving 15 bases between them. Germline V lookup: CDR1 SGHTA, CDR2 FQGTGA. The CDR3 loop spans 16 amino acids. Here the CDR3 reads CASSPPSAGSTDTQYF. CDR3 bases: TGTGCCAGCAGCCCGCCCAGCGCGGGGAGCACAGATACGCAGTATTTT.

This chain joins TRBV6-1 and TRBJ2-2, with 13 bases identical to TRBD2. The germline V gene encodes CDR1 MNHNS and CDR2 SASEGT. With V trimmed by 3 bases and J by 4 bases, 2 bases remained unmatched. The CDR3 has 16 amino acids. The CDR3 here is CASSDGTSGITGELFF. As DNA, the CDR3 is TGTGCCAGCAGTGATGGGACTAGCGGGATCACCGGGGAGCTGTTTTTT.

The J gene is TRBJ1-1, the V gene TRBV11-3; no clear D gene. Trimming cost V 7 bases and J 6 bases, with 15 bases left between them. The CDR3 length is 13 residues. Germline lookup yields CDR1 SGHNT and CDR2 YENEEA. The CDR3 region is CASKRIGSAEAFF. The CDR3 DNA follows: TGTGCCAGCAAGCGAATAGGGTCCGCTGAAGCTTTCTTT.

The chain uses TRBV2 and TRBJ1-1, with D possibly being TRBD1 (6 bases). This CDR3 spans 15 amino acids. V lost 6 bases, J lost 9 bases, and 23 bases lay in between. In germline, CDR1 is SNHLY, CDR2 FYNNEI. CDR3 coding DNA: TGTGCCAGCAGCCAAGAAGGGGGAAATTTCGCTCAAGCTTTCTTT. It specifies CASSQEGGNFAQAFF.